This T cell receptor (beta chain) was sequenced during a study of blood T cell repertoires in COVID-19. Study-level background: Sites across the United States, Italy and Spain contributed samples from acute and convalescent COVID-19. The cDNA or gDNA used as material had been derived from T cells, B-cell-depleted T cells, or PBMCs.

In the original analysis: Using reference gene primer amplification, nucleated cell counts were estimated. TCRdb's table, derived via immunoSEQ multiplex PCR, lists solely in-frame clones and lacks some. V and J calls and clone size are given by that table; D and trimming were obtained from the DNA. The repertoire has about 170,000 clones, around 78% of them found once; the top ten carry roughly 4.5%. Participant reports of clinical history set cohort assignment. The specimen was PBMCs or T cells enriched from blood (not recorded which). The clonotype was recovered from a woman between 45 and 65 years old who had recovered from COVID-19.

CDR3 DNA sequence: TGTGCCACCAGCAGAGATGACGGGTTCGTCACTGAAGCTTTCTTT. Amino acids: CATSRDDGFVTEAFF. The chain couples TRBV15 to TRBJ1-1; D ambiguous. Germline V CDR1 and CDR2: LNHNV, YYDKDF (reference sequence). CDR3 length: 15 amino acids. V lost 0 bases, J lost 4 bases, and 12 bases lay in between.